These T cell receptor beta chains were read from a single sample in a study of spatial heterogeneity in lung cancer. TCRdb passed the 5' RACE reads through MiXCR, listing each CDR3 protein once. This table has tens of thousands of distinct CDR3 sequences, over 9.5% appearing once. The sample consisted of PBMCs, taken at surgery. The receptors were sampled from a male donor with early-stage non-small cell lung cancer. Both conserved end residues are part of each CDR3. The D gene is left open where the match is weak. A clone size is listed for some rows: how often the clone was seen (once, few, many), or a class if it is expanded.

clone_size j_call v_call d_call cdr3_nt cdr3_aa
- TRBJ2-7 TRBV14 - TGTGCCAGCAGCCCGGGACCCTCATCGGACGAGCAGTACTTC CASSPGPSSDEQYF
many TRBJ2-5 TRBV9 - TGTGCCAGCAGCGTAGGTGCCCAAGAGACCCAGTACTTC CASSVGAQETQYF
many TRBJ2-7 TRBV30 - TGTGCCTGCATCCAAACCCGTTCCTACGAGCAGTACTTC CACIQTRSYEQYF
few TRBJ2-7 TRBV7-2 - TGTGCCAGCAGCTCCCGGAGCTCCTACGAGCAGTACTTC CASSSRSSYEQYF
few TRBJ1-5 TRBV6-2/TRBV6-3 - TGTGCCAGCAGTCAGAGTCTCCAGGGTAATCAGCCCCAGCATTTT CASSQSLQGNQPQHF
- TRBJ2-5 TRBV9 TRBD2 TGTGCCAGCAGCGTCGGTCAGACTAGCGGGAGTCGGGAGACCCAGTACTTC CASSVGQTSGSRETQYF
- TRBJ2-3 TRBV7-9 - TGTGCCAGCAGCTCAGGCCAAGGGGGGCCGGCAGATACGCAGTATTTT CASSSGQGGPADTQYF
many TRBJ2-6 TRBV11-2 - TGTGCCAGCAGCTTAGTACGTTCTGGGGCCAACGTCCTGACTTTC CASSLVRSGANVLTF
few TRBJ1-1 TRBV4-3 - TGCGCCAGCAGCCAAGAGTTGGGGTATACTGAAGCTTTCTTT CASSQELGYTEAFF
many TRBJ2-5 TRBV2 - TGTGCCAGCAGTGTCCTCAGGGAGGAGACCCAGTACTTC CASSVLREETQYF
few TRBJ2-3 TRBV11-2 TRBD1 TGTGCCAGCAGCACCGGGACAGGGGGGACAGATACGCAGTATTTT CASSTGTGGTDTQYF
few TRBJ2-7 TRBV7-8 - TGTGCCAGCAGCTCAGGGCGGGGAAGCTCCTACGAGCAGTACTTC CASSSGRGSSYEQYF
- TRBJ1-5 TRBV28 - TGTGCCAGCAGTTTCGTCAGTTTAGTTAATCAGCCCCAGCATTTT CASSFVSLVNQPQHF
- TRBJ2-2 TRBV11-3 TRBD1 TGTGCCAGCAGCCAACAGGGGCCCGGGGAGCTGTTTTTT CASSQQGPGELFF